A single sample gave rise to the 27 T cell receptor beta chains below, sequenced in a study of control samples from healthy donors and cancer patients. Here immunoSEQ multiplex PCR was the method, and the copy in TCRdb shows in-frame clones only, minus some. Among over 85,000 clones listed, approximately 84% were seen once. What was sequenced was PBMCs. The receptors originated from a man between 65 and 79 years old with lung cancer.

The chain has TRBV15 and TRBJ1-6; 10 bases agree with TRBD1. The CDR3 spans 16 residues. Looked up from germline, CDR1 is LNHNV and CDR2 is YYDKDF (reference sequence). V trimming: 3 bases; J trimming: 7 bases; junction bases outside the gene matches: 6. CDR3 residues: CATSRPGQGNNSPLHF. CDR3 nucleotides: TGTGCCACCAGCAGGCCGGGACAGGGGAACAATTCACCCCTCCACTTT.

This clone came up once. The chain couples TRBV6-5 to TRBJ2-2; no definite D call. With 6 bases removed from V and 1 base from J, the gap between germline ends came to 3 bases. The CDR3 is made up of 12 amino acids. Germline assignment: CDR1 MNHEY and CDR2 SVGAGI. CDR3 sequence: CASSRNTGELFF. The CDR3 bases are TGTGCCAGCAGCCGGAACACCGGGGAGCTGTTTTTT.

The chain's CDR3 is CASSYTPGARNSPLHF. CDR3 DNA: TGTGCCAGCAGTTACACCCCGGGGGCACGAAATTCACCCCTCCACTTT. The rearrangement uses TRBV6-5 and TRBJ1-6, with D perhaps matching TRBD1 (6 bases). CDR3 length: 16 residues. V lost 2 bases to trimming and J lost 7 bases, with 15 bases between them. Germline V gene lookup returns CDR1 MNHEY and CDR2 SVGAGI.

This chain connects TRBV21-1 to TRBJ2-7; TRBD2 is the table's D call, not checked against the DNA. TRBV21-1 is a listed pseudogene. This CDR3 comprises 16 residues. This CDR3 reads CASSKDSVYDLYEQYF. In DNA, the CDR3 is TGTGCCAGCAGCAAAGACTCCGTGTACGATCTCTACGAGCAGTACTTC.

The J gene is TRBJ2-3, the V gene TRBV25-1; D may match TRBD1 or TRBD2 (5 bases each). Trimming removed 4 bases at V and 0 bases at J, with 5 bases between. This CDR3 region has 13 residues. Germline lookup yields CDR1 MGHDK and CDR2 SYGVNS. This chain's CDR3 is CASSGDSTDTQYF. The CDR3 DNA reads TGTGCCAGCAGTGGGGACAGCACAGATACGCAGTATTTT.

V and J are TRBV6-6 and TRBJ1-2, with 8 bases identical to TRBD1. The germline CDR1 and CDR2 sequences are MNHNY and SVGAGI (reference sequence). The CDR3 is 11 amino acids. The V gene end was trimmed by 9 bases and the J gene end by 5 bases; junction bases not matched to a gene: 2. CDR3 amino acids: CASWTGYGYTF. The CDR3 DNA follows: TGTGCCAGTTGGACAGGGTATGGCTACACCTTC.

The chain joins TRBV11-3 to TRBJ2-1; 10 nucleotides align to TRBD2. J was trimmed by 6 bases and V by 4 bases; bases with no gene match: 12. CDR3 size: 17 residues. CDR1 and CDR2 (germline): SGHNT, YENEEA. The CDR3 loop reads CASSSSFGLAVSNEQFF. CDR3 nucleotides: TGTGCCAGCAGCTCCAGCTTTGGACTAGCGGTTTCCAATGAGCAGTTCTTC.

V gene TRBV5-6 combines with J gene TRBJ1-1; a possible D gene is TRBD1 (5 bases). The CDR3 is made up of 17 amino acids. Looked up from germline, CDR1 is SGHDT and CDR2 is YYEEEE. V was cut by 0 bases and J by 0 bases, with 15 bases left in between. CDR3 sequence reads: CASSLGSGRAMNTEAFF. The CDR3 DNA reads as TGTGCCAGCAGCTTGGGTTCGGGCAGGGCCATGAACACTGAAGCTTTCTTT.

The CDR3 coding sequence is TGTGCCAGCAGCCACCGACAGGGTCGGAACAATGAGCAGTTCTTC. This translates into CASSHRQGRNNEQFF. The chain has TRBV3-1 (or the pseudogene TRBV3-2) and TRBJ2-1; 7 nucleotides line up with TRBD1. Germline CDR1 reads LGHDT; CDR2 reads YNNKEL (reference sequence). Trimming took 3 bases from V and 5 from J; bases not matched to a gene: 7. This CDR3 contains 15 residues.

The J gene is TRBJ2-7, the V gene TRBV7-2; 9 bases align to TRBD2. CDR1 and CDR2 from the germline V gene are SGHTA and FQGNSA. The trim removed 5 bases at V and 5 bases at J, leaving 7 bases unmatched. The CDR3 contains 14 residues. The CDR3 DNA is TGTGCCAGCAGCCCCCTAGCGGGGAGGAACGAGCAGTACTTC. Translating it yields CASSPLAGRNEQYF.

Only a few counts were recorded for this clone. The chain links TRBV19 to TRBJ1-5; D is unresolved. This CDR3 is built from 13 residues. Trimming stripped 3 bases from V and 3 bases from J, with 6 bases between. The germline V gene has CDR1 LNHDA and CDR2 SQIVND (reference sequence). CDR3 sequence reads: CASSMVSNQPQHF. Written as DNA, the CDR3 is TGTGCCAGTAGTATGGTTTCCAATCAGCCCCAGCATTTT.

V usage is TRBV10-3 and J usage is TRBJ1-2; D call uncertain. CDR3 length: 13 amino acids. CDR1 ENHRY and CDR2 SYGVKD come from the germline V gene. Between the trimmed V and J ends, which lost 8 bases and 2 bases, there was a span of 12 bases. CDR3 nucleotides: TGTGCCATCTTCCAAACCATAAACTATGGCTACACCTTC. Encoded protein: CAIFQTINYGYTF.

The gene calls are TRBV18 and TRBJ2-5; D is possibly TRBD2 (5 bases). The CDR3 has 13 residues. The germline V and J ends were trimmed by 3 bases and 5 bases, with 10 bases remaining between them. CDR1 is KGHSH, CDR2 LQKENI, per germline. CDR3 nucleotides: TGTGCCAGCTCACCCGGGGTGCGGGAGACCCAGTACTTC. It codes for CASSPGVRETQYF. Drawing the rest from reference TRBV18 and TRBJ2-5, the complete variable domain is NAGVMQNPRHLVRRRGQEARLRCSPMKGHSHVYWYRQLPEEGLKFMVYLQKENIIDESGMPKERFSAEFPKEGPSILRIQQVVRGDSAAYFCASSPGVRETQYFGPGTRLLVL.

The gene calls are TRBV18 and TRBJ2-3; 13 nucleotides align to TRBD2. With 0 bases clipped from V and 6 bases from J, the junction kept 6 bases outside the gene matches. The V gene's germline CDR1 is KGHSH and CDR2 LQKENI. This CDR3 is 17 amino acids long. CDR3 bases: TGTGCCAGCTCACCACCTACTAGCGGGGGGGCCAGTGATACGCAGTATTTT. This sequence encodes CASSPPTSGGASDTQYF.

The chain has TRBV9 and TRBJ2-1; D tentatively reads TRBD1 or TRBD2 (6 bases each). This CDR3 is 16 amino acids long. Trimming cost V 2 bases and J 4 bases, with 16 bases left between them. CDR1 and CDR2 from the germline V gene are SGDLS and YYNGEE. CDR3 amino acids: CASSVARGGSYNEQFF. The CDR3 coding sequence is TGTGCCAGCAGCGTTGCCAGAGGGGGGTCATACAATGAGCAGTTCTTC.

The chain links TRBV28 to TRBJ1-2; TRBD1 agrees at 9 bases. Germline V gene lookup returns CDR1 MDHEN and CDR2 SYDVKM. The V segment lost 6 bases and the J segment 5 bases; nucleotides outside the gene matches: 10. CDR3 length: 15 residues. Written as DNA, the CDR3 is TGTGCCAGCAGACGAGGGACAGGGAGTGGTTATGGCTACACCTTC. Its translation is CASRRGTGSGYGYTF.

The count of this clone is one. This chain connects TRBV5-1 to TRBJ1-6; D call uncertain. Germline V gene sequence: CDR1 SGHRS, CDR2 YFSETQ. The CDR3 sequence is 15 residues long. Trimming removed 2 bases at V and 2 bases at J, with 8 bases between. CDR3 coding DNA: TGCGCCAGCAGCTTCACGGCCCCCTATAATTCACCCCTCCACTTT. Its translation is CASSFTAPYNSPLHF.

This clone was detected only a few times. The CDR3 region is CASSFNPTGNTEAFF. Here the CDR3 DNA reads TGCGCCAGCAGCTTTAACCCCACAGGGAACACTGAAGCTTTCTTT. This sequence joins TRBV5-1 and TRBJ1-1, with a weak D call TRBD1 (5 bases). The CDR3 extends over 15 amino acids. Looked up from germline, CDR1 is SGHRS and CDR2 is YFSETQ. V lost 2 bases and J lost 1, with 12 bases in between.

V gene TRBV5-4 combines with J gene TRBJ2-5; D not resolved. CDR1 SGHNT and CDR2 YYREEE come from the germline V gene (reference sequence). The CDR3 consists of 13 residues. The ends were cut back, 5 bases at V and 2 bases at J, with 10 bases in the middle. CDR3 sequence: CASRARAQETQYF. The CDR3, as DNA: TGTGCCAGCAGGGCTCGTGCGCAAGAGACCCAGTACTTC.

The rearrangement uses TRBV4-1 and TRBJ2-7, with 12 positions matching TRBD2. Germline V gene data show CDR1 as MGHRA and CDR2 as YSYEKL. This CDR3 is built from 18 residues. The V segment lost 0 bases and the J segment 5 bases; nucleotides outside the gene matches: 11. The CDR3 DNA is TGCGCCAGCAGCCAAGATCCGGCTAGCGGGGGGGCCGAGAACGAGCAGTACTTC. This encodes CASSQDPASGGAENEQYF.

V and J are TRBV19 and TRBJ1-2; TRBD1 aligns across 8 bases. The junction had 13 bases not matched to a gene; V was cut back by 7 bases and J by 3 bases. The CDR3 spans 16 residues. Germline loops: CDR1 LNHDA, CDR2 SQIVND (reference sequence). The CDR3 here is CASIPKGTGSHYGYTF. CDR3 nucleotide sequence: TGTGCCAGTATCCCCAAGGGGACAGGATCCCACTATGGCTACACCTTC. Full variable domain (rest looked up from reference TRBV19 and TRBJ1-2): DGGITQSPKYLFRKEGQNVTLSCEQNLNHDAMYWYRQDPGQGLRLIYYSQIVNDFQKGDIAEGYSVSREKKESFPLTVTSAQKNPTAFYLCASIPKGTGSHYGYTFGSGTRLTVV.

DNA of the CDR3: TGCGCCAGCAGCTTGGCCGGCAGGGGGCTGGGCGAAAAACTGTTTTTT. Translating it yields CASSLAGRGLGEKLFF. The chain recombines TRBV5-1 with TRBJ1-4; 8 positions match TRBD1. This CDR3 has 16 amino acids. The ends lost 0 bases at V and 8 bases at J; junction bases unmatched: 9. CDR1 and CDR2 (germline): SGHRS, YFSETQ.

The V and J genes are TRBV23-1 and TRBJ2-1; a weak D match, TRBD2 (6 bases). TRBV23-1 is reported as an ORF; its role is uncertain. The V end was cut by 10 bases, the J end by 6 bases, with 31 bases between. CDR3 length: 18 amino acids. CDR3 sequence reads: CAIRSGLAWDWVINEQFF. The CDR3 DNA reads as TGCGCCATCCGATCGGGACTCGCTTGGGACTGGGTGATCAATGAGCAGTTCTTC.

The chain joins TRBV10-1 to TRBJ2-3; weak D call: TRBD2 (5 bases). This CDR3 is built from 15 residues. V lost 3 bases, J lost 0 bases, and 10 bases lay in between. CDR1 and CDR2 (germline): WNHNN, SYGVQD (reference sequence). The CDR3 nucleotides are TGCGCCAGCAGTGACGACCGCGGGAGCACAGATACGCAGTATTTT. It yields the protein CASSDDRGSTDTQYF.

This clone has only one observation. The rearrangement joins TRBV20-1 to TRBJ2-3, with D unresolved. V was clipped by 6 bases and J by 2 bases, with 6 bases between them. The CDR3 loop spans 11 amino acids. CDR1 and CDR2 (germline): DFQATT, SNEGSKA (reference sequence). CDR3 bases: TGCAGTGCCGACATCACAGATACGCAGTATTTT. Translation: CSADITDTQYF.

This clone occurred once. The CDR3 protein is CASSWDRGNYGYTF. The CDR3 coding sequence is TGTGCCAGCAGCTGGGACAGGGGGAACTATGGCTACACCTTC. The chain couples TRBV5-4 to TRBJ1-2; 11 positions match TRBD1. The CDR3 length is 14 residues. In germline, CDR1 is SGHNT, CDR2 YYREEE (reference sequence). J gave up 2 bases and V 3 bases, and 0 bases lay outside the gene matches.

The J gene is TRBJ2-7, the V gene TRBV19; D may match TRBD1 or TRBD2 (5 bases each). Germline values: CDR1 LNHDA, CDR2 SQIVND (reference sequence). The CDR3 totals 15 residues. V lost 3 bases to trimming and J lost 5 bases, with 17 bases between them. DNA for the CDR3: TGTGCCAGTAGTATCCCCGGGACGCCTTCACACGAGCAGTACTTC. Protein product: CASSIPGTPSHEQYF.